The rows below give T cell receptor beta chains drawn from one sample of a study of T cell responses to AZD1222 COVID-19 vaccine. Generated by immunoSEQ multiplex PCR, the TCRdb table keeps only in-frame clones and is missing some. The sample lists fewer than 150,000 clones, over 75% occurring once. The sequencing used peripheral blood, collected on day 0 of AZD1222 vaccination. The source of these receptors is an adult in good health. The CDR3 runs from the conserved cysteine through the conserved F or W. D genes are given only for firm matches. Where a row states a size, it is once, few, many or the class of an expanded clone; other rows omit it.

D gene	CDR3 length	V gene	clone size	J gene	CDR3 protein	CDR3 DNA
TRBD1	14	TRBV18	NA	TRBJ2-1	CASSPQGATGEQFF	TGTGCCAGCTCACCACAGGGGGCGACGGGTGAGCAGTTCTTC
TRBD1	14	TRBV5-5	NA	TRBJ1-2	CASSLDTGVYGYTF	TGTGCCAGCAGCTTGGATACAGGGGTTTATGGCTACACCTTC
TRBD1	15	TRBV5-1	NA	TRBJ1-4	CASSWTGTSNEKLFF	TGCGCCAGCAGCTGGACAGGGACTAGTAATGAAAAACTGTTTTTT
TRBD1	17	TRBV6-6	NA	TRBJ2-1	CASSRTGKSWGSNEQFF	TGTGCCAGCAGTCGGACAGGGAAAAGTTGGGGAAGCAATGAGCAGTTCTTC
NA	16	TRBV6-4	NA	TRBJ2-2	CASSDGRSSNTGELFF	TGTGCCAGCAGTGACGGGAGGAGTTCGAACACCGGGGAGCTGTTTTTT
TRBD1	14	TRBV6-5	once	TRBJ1-4	CASRNRGQTEKLFF	TGTGCCAGCAGAAACAGGGGGCAAACGGAAAAACTGTTTTTT
NA	13	TRBV15	NA	TRBJ1-5	CATSRDPGQPQHF	TGTGCCACCAGCAGAGATCCGGGCCAGCCCCAGCATTTT
NA	14	TRBV6-4	NA	TRBJ1-2	CASSDSWGDYGYTF	TGTGCCAGCAGTGACTCTTGGGGAGACTATGGCTACACCTTC
NA	14	TRBV5-1	once	TRBJ2-3	CASSAPASTDTQYF	TGCGCCAGCAGCGCCCCGGCCAGCACAGATACGCAGTATTTT
TRBD1	22	TRBV2	NA	TRBJ2-7	CASPPDSGGTGVLLTPPYEQYF	TGTGCCAGCCCGCCTGATTCCGGCGGGACAGGCGTTTTGCTTACCCCTCCCTACGAGCAGTACTTC
NA	14	TRBV19	NA	TRBJ2-7	CASSIGARTYEQYF	TGTGCCAGTAGTATAGGGGCGAGGACCTACGAGCAGTACTTC
NA	13	TRBV7-9	NA	TRBJ1-2	CASSFVDWYGYTF	TGTGCCAGCAGCTTCGTGGACTGGTATGGCTACACCTTC
NA	15	TRBV5-1	NA	TRBJ1-1	CASSFTSGVGTEAFF	TGCGCCAGCAGCTTTACGTCAGGGGTGGGCACTGAAGCTTTCTTT
NA	13	TRBV5-1	NA	TRBJ2-3	CASSLAGLSTQYF	TGCGCCAGCAGCTTGGCTGGACTAAGTACGCAGTATTTT
NA	11	TRBV11-2	NA	TRBJ1-1	CASSLLTEAFF	TGTGCCAGCAGCCTTCTTACTGAAGCTTTCTTT
NA	15	TRBV28	NA	TRBJ1-5	CASSLSRSSNQPQHF	TGTGCCAGCAGTTTATCCAGGTCTAGCAATCAGCCCCAGCATTTT
NA	12	TRBV3-1/TRBV3-2	NA	TRBJ2-3	CASSRAADTQYF	TGTGCCAGCTCTAGAGCGGCAGATACGCAGTATTTT
NA	13	TRBV30	NA	TRBJ1-1	CAWSVGGTNQAFF	TGTGCCTGGAGTGTAGGGGGGACTAACCAAGCTTTCTTT
NA	15	TRBV19	NA	TRBJ1-1	CASSIQGRPNTEAFF	TGTGCCAGTAGTATTCAGGGGCGTCCGAACACTGAAGCTTTCTTT
TRBD2	15	TRBV5-4	NA	TRBJ2-1	CASSSLLAGGNRQFF	TGTGCCAGCAGCTCCTTACTAGCGGGAGGCAATAGGCAGTTCTTC
NA	15	TRBV6-1	few	TRBJ1-4	CASSERAAWAEKLFF	TGTGCCAGCAGTGAAAGGGCAGCGTGGGCTGAAAAACTGTTTTTT
NA	15	TRBV7-9	NA	TRBJ1-4	CASSPNDRINEKLFF	TGTGCCAGCAGCCCGAATGACAGGATTAATGAAAAACTGTTTTTT
TRBD1	15	TRBV3-1/TRBV3-2	once	TRBJ1-2	CASSQPVQGAHGYTF	TGTGCCAGCAGCCAGCCCGTACAGGGGGCACATGGCTACACCTTC
NA	17	TRBV10-1	NA	TRBJ2-7	CASSHLKLGAGTGEQYF	TGCGCCAGCAGTCACCTAAAACTCGGGGCAGGGACCGGCGAGCAGTACTTC
NA	13	TRBV27	NA	TRBJ1-2	CASSPGKFYGYTF	TGTGCCAGCAGTCCCGGGAAATTCTATGGCTACACCTTC
TRBD1	14	TRBV29-1	NA	TRBJ1-2	CSVENRGRLDGYTF	TGCAGCGTTGAAAACAGGGGGCGCCTAGATGGCTACACCTTC
TRBD2	16	TRBV29-1	NA	TRBJ2-5	CSVEHDAGDPKETQYF	TGCAGCGTTGAACACGACGCGGGGGACCCAAAAGAGACCCAGTACTTC
NA	13	TRBV13	NA	TRBJ1-4	CASSPRRGEKLFF	TGTGCCAGCAGCCCCCGGAGAGGTGAAAAACTGTTTTTT
TRBD2	16	TRBV7-8	NA	TRBJ2-7	CASSPQTSGSVNEQYF	TGTGCCAGCAGCCCACAGACTAGCGGGAGCGTCAACGAGCAGTACTTC
NA	13	TRBV12-3/TRBV12-4	once	TRBJ2-1	CASSLNQQAEQFF	TGTGCCAGCAGTTTAAATCAACAGGCCGAGCAGTTCTTC
NA	14	TRBV3-1/TRBV3-2	NA	TRBJ2-1	CASRPSGRYNEQFF	TGTGCCAGCAGGCCTTCGGGGCGTTACAATGAGCAGTTCTTC
TRBD2	12	TRBV28	NA	TRBJ2-7	CATGTSGRRGYF	TGTGCCACCGGGACTAGCGGGAGGCGAGGGTACTTC
TRBD1	15	TRBV3-1/TRBV3-2	NA	TRBJ1-2	CASSAYRGRDYGYTF	TGTGCCAGCAGCGCATACAGGGGTCGGGACTATGGCTACACCTTC
TRBD1	17	TRBV5-4	NA	TRBJ2-1	CASSFPPARTGENEQFF	TGTGCCAGCAGCTTCCCCCCCGCCAGGACAGGGGAGAATGAGCAGTTCTTC
TRBD2	16	TRBV4-2	NA	TRBJ2-5	CASSPDGLAGQETQYF	TGTGCCAGCAGCCCAGACGGACTAGCGGGGCAAGAGACCCAGTACTTC
NA	13	TRBV3-1/TRBV3-2	NA	TRBJ1-1	CASRQNMNTEAFF	TGTGCCAGCAGACAAAACATGAACACTGAAGCTTTCTTT